This T cell receptor beta chain was retrieved from a study of T cell repertoires in cytomegalovirus infection. The study, taken as a whole, reports: CMV carriers with the relevant HLA were identified by cumulative public TCR beta family frequency. Ex vivo, HLA-C-restricted CMV-specific TCR beta clonotypes prevailed over the rest of the response.

TCRdb fed the reads into MiXCR, producing one record per CDR3 protein. The sample yields about 180,000 distinct CDR3 sequences, about 17% seen once. Trimming stripped 4 bases from V and 2 bases from J, with 6 bases between. CDR1 and CDR2 from the germline V gene are SGHVT and SQSDAQ. The CDR3 length is 12 residues. Notes on this clonotype: Its antigen remains unidentified.

The chain links TRBV7-4 to TRBJ2-7; TRBD2 might be the D (5 bases). The clonotype comes from a human donor in good health (CMV status not recorded). Some clones in this sample may be carry-over from other donors' samples. Specimen: CD8+ T cells from PBMCs. The CDR3 sequence: CASSSEAYEQYF. The CDR3 DNA is TGTGCCAGCAGCTCGGAGGCCTACGAGCAGTACTTC.